Each of the 11 T cell receptor beta chains below was sequenced from the same sample in a study of neurological immune-mediated disorders. TCRdb reanalysed the 5' RACE reads using MiXCR and keeps one entry per CDR3 protein. The sample includes 50,000 to 70,000 distinct CDR3 sequences, 2% to 2.5% of them seen just once. The material sequenced was PBMCs. Receptors originate from a man between 45 and 60 years old with multiple sclerosis.

There are many counts of this clonotype. The chain joins TRBV6-1 to TRBJ2-3; tentative D call: TRBD2 (6 bases). The CDR3 totals 14 residues. Germline-derived CDR1 and CDR2 are MNHNS and SASEGT. Trimming left V 4 bases short and J 2 bases short, with 10 bases between. The CDR3 is CASSVEGFTDTQYF. CDR3 nucleotides: TGTGCCAGCAGTGTGGAGGGGTTCACAGATACGCAGTATTTT.

This clonotype was seen at least ten times. The V gene is TRBV5-1, the J gene TRBJ1-1; TRBD1 agrees at 7 bases. J lost 8 bases, V lost 4 bases, and 11 bases had no gene match. CDR3 length equals 14 residues. Germline-derived CDR1 and CDR2 are SGHRS and YFSETQ. CDR3 loop: CASSPDRAEREAFF. CDR3 sequence (DNA): TGCGCCAGCAGCCCCGACAGGGCCGAACGGGAAGCTTTCTTT.

Many counts were recorded for this clonotype. The V gene is TRBV6-6, the J gene TRBJ2-3; 11 nucleotides match TRBD2. CDR1 is MNHNY, CDR2 SVGAGI, per germline (reference sequence). The CDR3 totals 16 residues. V lost 6 bases to trimming and J lost 5 bases; unmatched junction nucleotides: 10. The CDR3 reads CASSNLLAGGLDTQYF. DNA of the CDR3: TGTGCCAGCAGCAATCTCCTAGCGGGGGGACTAGATACGCAGTATTTT.

This clonotype was seen ten or more times. This chain joins TRBV7-2 and TRBJ1-2, with TRBD1 matching 7 bases. The CDR3 has 15 amino acids. Looked up from germline, CDR1 is SGHTA and CDR2 is FQGNSA. V shed 8 bases, J shed 4 bases, and the junction held 13 bases outside the gene matches. In nucleotides, the CDR3 is TGTGCCAGCCGTACCGGGACAGCTTCCTTCTATGGCTACACCTTC. This encodes CASRTGTASFYGYTF.

In DNA form, the CDR3 reads TGCAGTGCTAGAGTTATGGGACAGGGCTACGAGCAGTACTTC. This sequence encodes CSARVMGQGYEQYF. V is TRBV20-1 and J is TRBJ2-7, with 9 bases aligning to TRBD1. The V segment lost 1 base and the J segment 3 bases; nucleotides outside the gene matches: 4. Germline-derived CDR1 and CDR2 are DFQATT and SNEGSKA (reference sequence). This CDR3 has 14 amino acids.

A few counts support this clonotype. J is TRBJ2-5 and V is TRBV15; 7 bases map to TRBD2. The CDR3 spans 17 residues. Germline CDR1 and CDR2: LNHNV and YYDKDF (reference sequence). V gave up 0 bases and J gave up 5 bases; unmatched junction bases: 12. CDR3 sequence reads: CATSRDREGRPAETQYF. The CDR3 coding sequence is TGTGCCACCAGCAGAGATAGGGAGGGGCGGCCGGCGGAGACCCAGTACTTC.

The table lists this clonotype with many counts. The V call is TRBV20-1, the J call TRBJ1-5, with D unclear. The CDR3 extends over 12 amino acids. Trimming removed 6 bases from V and 8 bases from J, with 14 bases in between. From germline, CDR1 is DFQATT and CDR2 SNEGSKA (reference sequence). CDR3 nucleotides: TGCAGTGCCCGGAGGTTCTTTGAGCCCCAGCATTTT. Translation gives CSARRFFEPQHF.

There are a few counts of this clonotype. The J gene is TRBJ2-3, the V gene TRBV6-1; no clear D gene. Germline V gene data show CDR1 as MNHNS and CDR2 as SASEGT. The CDR3 is 14 residues long. The ends were cut back, 1 base at V and 2 bases at J, with 7 bases in the middle. The CDR3, as DNA: TGTGCCAGCAGTGAAGGTCGACCCACAGATACGCAGTATTTT. Amino acid sequence: CASSEGRPTDTQYF.

This clonotype was seen at least ten times. The chain has TRBV3-1 and TRBJ1-5; D unresolved. CDR3 length equals 14 residues. Per germline, CDR1 LGHDT and CDR2 YNNKEL (reference sequence). V gave up 4 bases and J gave up 0 bases, with 7 bases separating them. In DNA form, the CDR3 reads TGTGCCAGCAGCCCCGACACTAGCAATCAGCCCCAGCATTTT. Translation: CASSPDTSNQPQHF.

This clonotype was detected many times. V gene TRBV5-1 combines with J gene TRBJ1-6; TRBD1 is a possible D gene (6 bases). This CDR3 has 16 residues. The germline gives CDR1 SGHRS, CDR2 YFSETQ. The V gene lost 1 base and the J gene lost 5 bases, with 13 bases spanning the gap. CDR3 amino acids: CASSLRRGDNNSPLHF. For the CDR3, the DNA is TGCGCCAGCAGCTTGAGAAGGGGGGATAATAATTCACCCCTCCACTTT.

This clonotype was observed at least ten times. The gene calls are TRBV6-5 and TRBJ2-7; 11 bases agree with TRBD1. This CDR3 has 16 residues. V was pared by 5 bases and J by 4 bases, with 10 bases of the junction left unmatched. Germline CDR1 is MNHEY and CDR2 is SVGAGI. The CDR3, as DNA: TGTGCCAGCAGTGGAACCGGGACAGGGGGTGGGTACGAGCAGTACTTC. It encodes CASSGTGTGGGYEQYF.